The 16 T cell receptor beta chains given below trace back to one sample, sequenced in a study of T cells after yellow fever vaccination (dated by TCRdb to between 2018 and 2020). Receptor libraries were prepared by 5' RACE. The listed sequencing device is Illumina NovaSeq 6000. The public reads were reanalyzed by TCRdb: fastp trimming at Q25, MiXCR alignment, in-frame beta chains only. Identical CDR3 protein sequences are pooled into one entry, listed with their most common genes and DNA. This sample holds around 250,000 distinct CDR3 sequences; around 4.9% were observed only once. The top ten constitute roughly 3.5% of the sample. In the paper's terms, the treatment or condition label means: live attenuated yellow fever vaccine strain. This material consisted of CD4+ T cells sorted from PBMCs, taken on the day of the yellow fever booster vaccination. The receptors stem from a man aged 18 to 30 who received the YFV17D yellow fever vaccine.

About this clonotype: Germline is not matched at one junction end, which may reflect a read error. The chain links TRBV5-1 to TRBJ1-1, with unresolved D. This CDR3 spans 13 amino acids. Germline V CDR1 and CDR2: SGHRS, YFSETQ. The chain's CDR3 is CASSTYKNTVAFF. The CDR3 DNA follows: TGCGCCAGCAGCACTTACAAGAACACTGTAGCTTTCTTT.

This clonotype was seen at least ten times. CDR3 nucleotide sequence: TGTGCCAGCAGTGAATGGGGCCCAGCGGGGGCCTACTACAATGAGCAGTTCTTC. Protein product: CASSEWGPAGAYYNEQFF. V gene TRBV2 combines with J gene TRBJ2-1; TRBD2 matches 8 bases. Germline CDR1 reads SNHLY; CDR2 reads FYNNEI. The CDR3 runs to 18 residues. V trimming: 2 bases; J trimming: 3 bases; junction bases outside the gene matches: 12.

This clonotype was observed a few times. The chain recombines TRBV12-3 or TRBV12-4 with TRBJ2-1; D uncertain. This CDR3 is 15 amino acids long. Trimming took 2 bases from V and 7 from J, leaving 15 bases between them. CDR3 region: CASSLMAGLENEQFF. Here the CDR3 DNA reads TGTGCCAGCAGTTTAATGGCAGGTCTAGAGAATGAGCAGTTCTTC.

This chain joins TRBV6-5 and TRBJ2-3, with D possibly matching TRBD2 (7 bases). The CDR3 runs to 12 residues. Looked up from germline, CDR1 is MNHEY and CDR2 is SVGAGI. The ends were cut back, 8 bases at V and 6 bases at J, with 12 bases in the middle. CDR3 protein: CASRGARDTQYF. CDR3 in DNA: TGTGCCAGCCGGGGGGCGCGTGATACGCAGTATTTT.

The chain recombines TRBV6-2 or TRBV6-3 with TRBJ1-1; D is uncertain. The ends were cut back, 3 bases at V and 5 bases at J, with 10 bases in the middle. The CDR3 extends over 13 amino acids. Germline CDR1 reads MNHEY; CDR2 reads SVGEGT. The CDR3 DNA is TGTGCCAGCAGTTATCGGGGTTGGACTGAAGCTTTCTTT. Translating it yields CASSYRGWTEAFF.

Ten or more counts support this clonotype. The chain is built from TRBV19 and TRBJ2-2; possible D gene TRBD1, 5 bases. The germline V and J ends were trimmed by 7 bases and 1 base, with 13 bases remaining between them. The CDR3 runs 15 residues. CDR1 is LNHDA and CDR2 is SQIVND in the germline V gene (reference sequence). The CDR3 region has the DNA TGTGCCAGTATCTCAGGGTCACTGAACACCGGGGAGCTGTTTTTT. It is translated as CASISGSLNTGELFF.

The CDR3 sequence: CASSPRGEKNSPLHF. The CDR3 nucleotides read TGTGCCAGCAGCCCCCGGGGGGAAAAAAATTCACCCCTCCACTTT. The genes are TRBV7-3 and TRBJ1-6; D possibly corresponds to TRBD1 (5 bases). The V end lost 5 bases, the J end lost 7 bases, and 15 bases lay between the germline ends. Germline CDR1 reads SGHTA; CDR2 reads FQGTGA. The CDR3 has 15 residues.

This clonotype was seen at least ten times. The V gene is TRBV18, the J gene TRBJ2-5; 7 bases are a match to TRBD1. V shed 0 bases, J shed 1 base, and the junction held 2 bases outside the gene matches. Germline V gene lookup returns CDR1 KGHSH and CDR2 LQKENI. The length of the CDR3 is 15 residues. Here the CDR3 DNA reads TGTGCCAGCTCACCACCCGGGACAGCCCAAGAGACCCAGTACTTC. Amino acid sequence: CASSPPGTAQETQYF.

The V and J genes are TRBV5-1 and TRBJ1-1, with a possible D match to TRBD1 (6 bases). Germline values: CDR1 SGHRS, CDR2 YFSETQ. Trimming removed 6 bases at V and 4 bases at J, with 16 bases between. The CDR3 consists of 14 residues. For the CDR3, the DNA is TGCGCCAGCATGGAAGGGGGAGTAGGCACTGAAGCTTTCTTT. Its protein product is CASMEGGVGTEAFF.

In this sample, this clonotype turned up a few times. The V and J genes are TRBV27 and TRBJ2-3; D not certain. This CDR3 has 14 residues. Germline V lookup: CDR1 MNHEY, CDR2 SMNVEV (reference sequence). Between the trimmed V and J ends, which lost 6 bases and 0 bases, there was a span of 10 bases. The CDR3 loop reads CASRDTISTDTQYF. DNA for the CDR3: TGTGCCAGCAGGGATACTATTAGCACAGATACGCAGTATTTT.

This clonotype was seen at least ten times. The V and J genes are TRBV5-1 and TRBJ1-2, with D unresolved. Germline CDR1 SGHRS, CDR2 YFSETQ. V was pared by 0 bases and J by 7 bases, with 16 bases between. The CDR3 spans 15 residues. The CDR3: CASSLAEGRRGGYTF. CDR3 DNA sequence: TGCGCCAGCAGCTTGGCAGAAGGGCGCCGGGGTGGCTACACCTTC.

This chain joins TRBV4-2 and TRBJ1-1; 7 bases are a match to TRBD1. The germline V gene encodes CDR1 LGHNA and CDR2 YNFKEQ. J was trimmed by 4 bases and V by 1 base; bases with no gene match: 12. CDR3 length equals 17 residues. The CDR3 spells CASSQGEGAGDPTEAFF. In nucleotides, the CDR3 is TGTGCCAGCAGCCAAGGAGAGGGGGCAGGGGATCCCACTGAAGCTTTCTTT.

Only one count was recorded for this clonotype. This clone may be a read error of a much larger clone one base away. The gene calls are TRBV12-3 or TRBV12-4 and TRBJ2-5; no firm D call. Trimming shortened V by 6 bases and J by 4 bases, and 12 bases separated the two germline ends. This CDR3 has 13 residues. The CDR3 is CASRSEAGETQYF. CDR3 coding DNA: TGTGCCAGCAGGTCAGAGGCCGGAGAGACCCAGTACTTC.

The table lists this clonotype with a few counts. The chain uses TRBV25-1 and TRBJ1-1; D ambiguous. The germline V and J ends were trimmed by 5 bases and 0 bases, with 13 bases remaining between them. The CDR3 spans 15 residues. Germline CDR1 MGHDK, CDR2 SYGVNS. The CDR3 reads CASSKIGGLNTEAFF. The CDR3 DNA is TGTGCCAGCAGTAAAATCGGAGGGCTGAACACTGAAGCTTTCTTT.

In this sample, this clonotype turned up a few times. This CDR3 is CASSLRGGAINYGYTF. DNA of the CDR3: TGTGCCAGCAGCTTGCGGGGGGGCGCGATAAACTATGGCTACACCTTC. The chain uses TRBV5-4 and TRBJ1-2, with D tentatively TRBD1 (6 bases). Germline V gives CDR1 SGHNT, CDR2 YYREEE (reference sequence). V was pared by 1 base and J by 2 bases, with 15 bases between. This CDR3 is 16 amino acids long.

This clonotype was observed at least ten times. The rearrangement links TRBV7-2 to TRBJ2-3; 10 nucleotides line up with TRBD2. The trim removed 7 bases at V and 6 bases at J, leaving 10 bases unmatched. Germline CDR1 reads SGHTA; CDR2 reads FQGNSA. The CDR3 consists of 15 residues. This CDR3 is CASTERGGPADTQYF. The CDR3, as DNA: TGTGCCAGCACTGAGCGGGGGGGGCCCGCCGATACGCAGTATTTT. The full variable domain, rest sourced from reference TRBV7-2 and TRBJ2-3, is GAGVSQSPSNKVTEKGKDVELRCDPISGHTALYWYRQSLGQGLEFLIYFQGNSAPDKSGLPSDRFSAERTGGSVSTLTIQRTQQEDSAVYLCASTERGGPADTQYFGPGTRLTVL.